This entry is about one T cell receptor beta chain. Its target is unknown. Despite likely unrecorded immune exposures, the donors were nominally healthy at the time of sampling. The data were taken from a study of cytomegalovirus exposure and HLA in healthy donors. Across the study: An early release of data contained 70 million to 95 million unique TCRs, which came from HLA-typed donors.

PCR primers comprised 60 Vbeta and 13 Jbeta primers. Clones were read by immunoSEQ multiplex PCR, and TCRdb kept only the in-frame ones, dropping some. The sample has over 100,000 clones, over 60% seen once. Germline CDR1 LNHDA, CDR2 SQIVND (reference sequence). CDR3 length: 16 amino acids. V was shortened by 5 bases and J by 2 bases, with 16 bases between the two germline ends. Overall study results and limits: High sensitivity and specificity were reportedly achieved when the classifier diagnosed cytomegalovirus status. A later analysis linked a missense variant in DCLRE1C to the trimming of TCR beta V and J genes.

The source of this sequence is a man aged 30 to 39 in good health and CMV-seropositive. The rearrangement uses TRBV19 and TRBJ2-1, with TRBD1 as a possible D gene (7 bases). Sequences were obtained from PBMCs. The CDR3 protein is CASSAQGGDTYNEQFF. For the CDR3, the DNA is TGTGCCAGTAGTGCCCAGGGGGGCGACACCTACAATGAGCAGTTCTTC. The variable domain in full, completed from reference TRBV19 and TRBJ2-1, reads DGGITQSPKYLFRKEGQNVTLSCEQNLNHDAMYWYRQDPGQGLRLIYYSQIVNDFQKGDIAEGYSVSREKKESFPLTVTSAQKNPTAFYLCASSAQGGDTYNEQFFGPGTRLTVL.